Relative to its sample, the clone carrying this T cell receptor (beta chain) is medium-sized (0.01 to 0.1%). The data derive from a study of T cells in Graves' hyperthyroidism and ophthalmopathy. There are 13 residues in the CDR3. Trimming left V 0 bases short and J 5 bases short, with 9 bases between. The germline V gene has CDR1 SGHRS and CDR2 YFSETQ. It was RNA transcripts that yielded the amplified TCR beta CDR3 regions. The HTBI primer set served for first-round RT-PCR of the TCR CDR3. MiXCR, run by TCRdb on the multiplex PCR reads, gives a single entry per CDR3 protein. Of about 98,000 distinct CDR3 sequences in the sample, approximately 42% were seen once. Any patient presenting with uncontrolled infection, other autoimmune disease, pregnancy or lactation was left out.

This TCR derives from a woman aged 30 to 39 with Graves' hyperthyroidism. The rearrangement joins TRBV5-1 to TRBJ2-7; D is tentatively TRBD1 or TRBD2 (5 bases each). Material: peripheral blood or thyroid tissue (not recorded which). The CDR3 loop is CASSLVGRHEQYF. The CDR3 DNA reads TGCGCCAGCAGCTTGGTGGGACGCCACGAGCAGTACTTC. Drawing the rest from reference TRBV5-1 and TRBJ2-7, the complete variable domain is KAGVTQTPRYLIKTRGQQVTLSCSPISGHRSVSWYQQTPGQGLQFLFEYFSETQRNKGNFPGRFSGRQFSNSRSEMNVSTLELGDSALYLCASSLVGRHEQYFGPGTRLTVT.